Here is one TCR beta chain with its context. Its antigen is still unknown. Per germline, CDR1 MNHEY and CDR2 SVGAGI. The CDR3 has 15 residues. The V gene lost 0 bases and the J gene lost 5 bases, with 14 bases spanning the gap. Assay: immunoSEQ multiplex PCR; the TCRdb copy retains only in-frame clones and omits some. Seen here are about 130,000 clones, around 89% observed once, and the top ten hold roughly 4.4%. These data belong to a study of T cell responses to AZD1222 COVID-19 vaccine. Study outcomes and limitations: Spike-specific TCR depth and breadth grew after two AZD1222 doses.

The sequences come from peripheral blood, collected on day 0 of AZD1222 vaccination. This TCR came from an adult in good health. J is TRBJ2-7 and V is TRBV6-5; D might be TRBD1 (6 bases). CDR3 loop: CASSYSGQRIDEQYF. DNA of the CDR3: TGTGCCAGCAGTTACTCCGGACAGAGGATAGACGAGCAGTACTTC.